This is a list of T cell receptor beta chains from one sample in a study of T-cell memory formation after mild COVID-19. From the 5' RACE reads, TCRdb called clonotypes with MiXCR, one entry per CDR3 protein. The sample yields 470,000 or so distinct CDR3 sequences, over 15% seen once. The material sequenced was PBMCs or a T cell subset sorted from them (not recorded which). These receptors all stem from an adult woman who had mild COVID-19 (a few samples of this study predate the infection). Cell type and time point are not known. The CDR3 runs from the conserved cysteine through the conserved F or W.

TRBJ1-6 TRBV7-2 CASSLVSSPLHF
TRBJ2-5 TRBV7-6 CASSSGTKGGETQYF
TRBJ1-2 TRBV7-6 CASSLSRGPRSGGYTF
TRBJ2-7 TRBV5-1 CASRQGDGYEQYF
TRBJ2-4 TRBV6-5 CASSFGLAGIEGNIQYF
TRBJ2-6 TRBV11-3 CASSLPTSGRLSGANVLTF
TRBJ1-3 TRBV25-1 CASSGQASGNTIYF
TRBJ2-5 TRBV6-6 CASSYPPGQRAETQYF
TRBJ1-1 TRBV5-1 CASPDPGQLLTEAFF
TRBJ1-5 TRBV3-2 CASSQVVRGNQPQHF
TRBJ1-3 TRBV7-9 CASSPVYTNTIYF
TRBJ2-5 TRBV7-6 CASSPPRQGTIVTQYF
TRBJ2-5 TRBV20-1 CSATQRLGEETQYF
TRBJ2-4 TRBV10-3 CAIRPSGGENIQYF
TRBJ1-1 TRBV18 CASSATGTGNTEAFF
TRBJ2-7 TRBV6-2/TRBV6-3 CASRGTGAGEQYF
TRBJ2-3 TRBV27 CASSFLAGVTDTQYF
TRBJ1-2 TRBV24-1 CATSGDGHGYTF
TRBJ1-2 TRBV6-5 CASSITDRAHGYTF
TRBJ1-1 TRBV20-1 CSARVFTNTEAFF
TRBJ1-2 TRBV19 CASCDSALNYGYTF
TRBJ2-5 TRBV11-2 CASSLGEGGRQETQYF
TRBJ2-7 TRBV12-3/TRBV12-4 CASSFGGTVVSEQYF
TRBJ2-7 TRBV5-4 CASSLGLAGAGAYEQYF
TRBJ2-3 TRBV12-3/TRBV12-4 CASTRLAVTDTQYF
TRBJ2-7 TRBV18 CASSPARRSEQYF
TRBJ1-5 TRBV10-3 CATSTGSRGNQPQHF
TRBJ2-6 TRBV4-2 CASSQDRWSANVLTF
TRBJ2-5 TRBV12-3/TRBV12-4 CASSLWGGQETQYF
TRBJ2-7 TRBV4-1 CASSPRLAGGAEQYF
TRBJ2-7 TRBV13 CASSRIRGSGEQYF
TRBJ2-1 TRBV7-9 CASSFLAGGLHEQFF
TRBJ1-4 TRBV7-2 CASSLRRSNEKLFF
TRBJ1-5 TRBV12-3/TRBV12-4 CASSPSPFMPQHF
TRBJ1-1 TRBV29-1 CSVVLRKKNTEAFF
TRBJ1-1 TRBV6-5 CASRARGANTEAFF
TRBJ2-2 TRBV2 CASSDRGQRAGELFF
TRBJ2-7 TRBV6-6 CASKERSATSYEQYF
TRBJ2-2 TRBV7-9 CASSPPGRKNFANTGELFF
TRBJ2-5 TRBV9 CASSVGQGGETQYF
TRBJ1-4 TRBV11-2 CASSLSEKLFF
TRBJ2-7 TRBV9 CASSVDGDLPGEQYF
TRBJ2-7 TRBV7-6 CASSSRGFSYEQYF
TRBJ2-1 TRBV5-1 CASSLWTGQAYNEQFF
TRBJ1-2 TRBV12-3/TRBV12-4 CASSLRSGQGYTF
TRBJ1-2 TRBV24-1 CATSDRAAQSIYGYTF
TRBJ2-7 TRBV5-1 CASSLIVLGYEQYF
TRBJ1-4 TRBV7-9 CAGEMGSSEKLFF
TRBJ2-5 TRBV4-1 CASSQEGPGQTQETQYF
TRBJ2-7 TRBV7-9 CASSYVPGLAPSEQYF
TRBJ1-1 TRBV19 CASSPRGPTEAFF
TRBJ2-1 TRBV7-8 CASSPSGLAGGGNEQFF
TRBJ2-1 TRBV7-8 CASISGMEQGKFF
TRBJ2-5 TRBV7-8 CASSLSGETQYF